The source of this T cell receptor (beta chain) is a study of molecular identifiers for immune sequencing clone quantification. Study findings and constraints: Identical TCR molecules sharing a barcode could underestimate highly expanded clone sizes. Among effectors, clones above 20 RNA copies held over 97% of molecules; among naive cells, under 1%.

Germline V CDR1 and CDR2: GTSNPN, SVGIG (reference sequence). Trimming took off 2 bases at V and 0 bases at J, with 5 bases between the two ends. The CDR3 has 12 amino acids. Sorted inputs of roughly 17,000 to 1,100,000 cells, with 10%, 30% or 50% RNA, yielded naive CD8 libraries. Library preparation followed earlier protocols using designated TCR primers. Each CDR3 protein gets one entry after TCRdb re-called the PCR reads with MiXCR. The data hold 460,000 or so distinct CDR3 sequences, with about 26% observed a single time. In the case of this clonotype: The antigen is unknown. A read error may be the cause here, since a much bigger clone is one base away.

Sequencing was performed on naive CD8+ T cells from blood, with Jurkat cell RNA spiked in. Noted subset: FACS-sorted CD8+CD4-CCR7+CD45RA+ naive T cells. The chain joins TRBV30 to TRBJ2-7; no reliable D call. The origin of this receptor is a human donor in good health. Some libraries in this study had Jurkat cell RNA spiked in. CDR3 loop: CAWSPTSYEQYF. CDR3 nucleotides: TGTGCCTGGAGTCCCACCTCCTACGAGCAGTACTTC. The complete variable domain, with remaining parts taken from reference TRBV30 and TRBJ2-7, reads SQTIHQWPATLVQPVGSPLSLECTVEGTSNPNLYWYRQAAGRGLQLLFYSVGIGQISSEVPQNLSASRPQDRQFILSSKKLLLSDSGFYLCAWSPTSYEQYFGPGTRLTVT.